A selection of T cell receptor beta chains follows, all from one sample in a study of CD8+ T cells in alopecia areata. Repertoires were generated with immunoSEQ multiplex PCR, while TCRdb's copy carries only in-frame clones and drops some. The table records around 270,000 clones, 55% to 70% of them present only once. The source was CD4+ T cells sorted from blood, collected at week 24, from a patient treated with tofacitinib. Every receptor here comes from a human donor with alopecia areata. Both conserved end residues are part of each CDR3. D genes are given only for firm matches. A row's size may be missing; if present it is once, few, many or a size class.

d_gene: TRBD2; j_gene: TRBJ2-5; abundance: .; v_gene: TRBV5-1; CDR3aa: CASSSGTSGDYQETQYF; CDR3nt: TGCGCCAGCAGCAGCGGGACTAGCGGTGACTACCAAGAGACCCAGTACTTC
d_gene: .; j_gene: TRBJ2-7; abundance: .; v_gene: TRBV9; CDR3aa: CASLPKSSYEQYF; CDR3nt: TGTGCCAGCCTCCCTAAGAGCTCCTACGAGCAGTACTTC
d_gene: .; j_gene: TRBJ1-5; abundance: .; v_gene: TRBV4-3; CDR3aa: CASSQEDSPNQPQHF; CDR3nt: TGCGCCAGCAGCCAAGAGGACAGCCCTAATCAGCCCCAGCATTTT
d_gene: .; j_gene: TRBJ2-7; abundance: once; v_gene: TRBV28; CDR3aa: CASSLPVGGAFSYEQYF; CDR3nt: TGTGCCAGCAGTTTGCCCGTGGGCGGGGCCTTTTCCTACGAGCAGTACTTC
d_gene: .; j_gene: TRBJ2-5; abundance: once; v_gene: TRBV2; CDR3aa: CASSERGEETQYF; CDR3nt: TGTGCCAGCAGTGAACGAGGGGAAGAGACCCAGTACTTC
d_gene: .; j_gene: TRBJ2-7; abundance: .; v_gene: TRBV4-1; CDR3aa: CASSREGYEQYF; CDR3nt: TGCGCCAGCAGCCGCGAAGGTTACGAGCAGTACTTC
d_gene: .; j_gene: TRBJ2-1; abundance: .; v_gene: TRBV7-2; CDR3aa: CASSSPRINEQFF; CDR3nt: TGTGCCAGCAGCTCTCCTAGAATCAATGAGCAGTTCTTC
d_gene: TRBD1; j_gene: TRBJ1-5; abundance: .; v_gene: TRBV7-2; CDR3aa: CASSSGGNQPQHF; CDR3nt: TGTGCCAGCAGTTCAGGGGGGAATCAGCCCCAGCATTTT
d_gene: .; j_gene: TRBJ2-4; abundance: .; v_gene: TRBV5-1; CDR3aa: CASSPDGAKNIQYF; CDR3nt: TGCGCCAGCAGCCCGGACGGGGCCAAAAACATTCAGTACTTC
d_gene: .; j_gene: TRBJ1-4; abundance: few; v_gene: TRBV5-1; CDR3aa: CASSASTNEKLFF; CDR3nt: TGCGCCAGCAGCGCCTCAACTAATGAAAAACTGTTTTTT
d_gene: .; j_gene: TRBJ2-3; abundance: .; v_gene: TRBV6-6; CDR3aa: CASSYSGLADTQYF; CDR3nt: TGTGCCAGCAGTTACTCCGGGTTAGCAGATACGCAGTATTTT
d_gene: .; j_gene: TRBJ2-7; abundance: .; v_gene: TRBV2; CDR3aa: CASSEEPLYYEQYF; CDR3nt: TGTGCCAGCAGTGAGGAGCCTCTTTACTACGAGCAGTACTTC
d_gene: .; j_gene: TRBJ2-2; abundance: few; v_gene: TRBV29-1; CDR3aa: CSVPGAGELFF; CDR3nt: TGCAGCGTTCCGGGCGCCGGGGAGCTGTTTTTT
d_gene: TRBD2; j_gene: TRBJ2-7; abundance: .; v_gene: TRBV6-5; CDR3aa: CASSYSIPSGGYEQYF; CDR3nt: TGTGCCAGCAGTTACTCGATTCCTAGCGGGGGCTACGAGCAGTACTTC
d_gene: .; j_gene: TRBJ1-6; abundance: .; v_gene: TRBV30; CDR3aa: CAWRDIRDSPLHF; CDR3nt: TGTGCCTGGAGAGACATCCGAGATTCACCCCTCCACTTT
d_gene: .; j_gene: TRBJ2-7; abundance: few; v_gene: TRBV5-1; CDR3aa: CASSLGDTHYEQYF; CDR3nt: TGCGCCAGCAGCTTGGGGGACACCCACTACGAGCAGTACTTC
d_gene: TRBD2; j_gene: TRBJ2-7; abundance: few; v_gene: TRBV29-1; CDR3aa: CSVEPGGSGYEQYF; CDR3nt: TGCAGCGTTGAACCCGGGGGGTCGGGGTACGAGCAGTACTTC
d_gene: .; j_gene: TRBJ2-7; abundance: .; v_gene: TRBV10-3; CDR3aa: CAISELAGTYEQYF; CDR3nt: TGTGCCATCAGTGAACTGGCGGGGACCTACGAGCAGTACTTC
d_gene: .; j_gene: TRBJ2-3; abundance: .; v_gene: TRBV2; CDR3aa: CASSAGYSTDTQYF; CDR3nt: TGTGCCAGCAGTGCGGGCTACAGCACAGATACGCAGTATTTT
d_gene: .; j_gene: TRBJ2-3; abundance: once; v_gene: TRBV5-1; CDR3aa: CASSLAGLQAINTQYF; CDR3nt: TGCGCCAGCAGCTTGGCAGGGCTCCAAGCAATAAATACGCAGTATTTT
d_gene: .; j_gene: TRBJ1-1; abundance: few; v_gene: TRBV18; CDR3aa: CASSPGAAGEAFF; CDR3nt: TGTGCCAGCTCACCCGGGGCCGCAGGGGAAGCTTTCTTT
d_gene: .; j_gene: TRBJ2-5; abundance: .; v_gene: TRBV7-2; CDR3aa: CASSPSGDPETQYF; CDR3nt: TGTGCCAGCAGCCCCTCAGGGGATCCAGAGACCCAGTACTTC
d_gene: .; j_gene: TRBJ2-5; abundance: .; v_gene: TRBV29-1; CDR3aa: CSAMAGKTQYF; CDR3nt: TGCAGCGCCATGGCGGGAAAGACCCAGTACTTC
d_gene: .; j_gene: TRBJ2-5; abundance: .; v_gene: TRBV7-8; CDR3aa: CASSFVRGYQETQYF; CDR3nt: TGTGCCAGCAGCTTTGTCCGGGGGTACCAAGAGACCCAGTACTTC
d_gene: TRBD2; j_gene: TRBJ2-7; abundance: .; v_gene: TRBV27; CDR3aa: CASAGGGLVEYEQYF; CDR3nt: TGTGCCAGCGCGGGAGGGGGTCTGGTTGAATACGAGCAGTACTTC
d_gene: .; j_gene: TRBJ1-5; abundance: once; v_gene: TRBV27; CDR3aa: CASSRRPGRYSNQPQHF; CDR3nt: TGTGCCAGCAGTAGACGCCCGGGGCGATATAGCAATCAGCCCCAGCATTTT
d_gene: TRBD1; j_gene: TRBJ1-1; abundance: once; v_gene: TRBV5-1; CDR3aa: CASIPGQGTTEAFF; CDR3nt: TGCGCCAGCATCCCGGGACAGGGGACCACTGAAGCTTTCTTT
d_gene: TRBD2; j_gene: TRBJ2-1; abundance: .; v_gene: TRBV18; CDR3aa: CASSPTGGNEQFF; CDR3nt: TGTGCCAGCTCACCAACGGGGGGTAATGAGCAGTTCTTC
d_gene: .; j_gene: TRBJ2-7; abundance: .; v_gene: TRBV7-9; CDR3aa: CASSFREYEQYF; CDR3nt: TGTGCCAGCAGCTTCCGCGAGTACGAGCAGTACTTC
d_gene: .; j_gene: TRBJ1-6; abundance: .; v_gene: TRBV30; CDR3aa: CAWTPPRTRTDSPLHF; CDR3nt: TGTGCCTGGACCCCTCCCCGGACGCGGACGGATTCACCCCTCCACTTT
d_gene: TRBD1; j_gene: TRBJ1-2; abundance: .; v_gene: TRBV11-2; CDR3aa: CASSTLQDRRYGYTF; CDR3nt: TGTGCCAGCAGCACCCTCCAGGACAGGCGCTATGGCTACACCTTC
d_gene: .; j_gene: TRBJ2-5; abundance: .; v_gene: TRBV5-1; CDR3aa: CASSPQQETQYF; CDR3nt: TGCGCCAGCAGCCCGCAGCAAGAGACCCAGTACTTC
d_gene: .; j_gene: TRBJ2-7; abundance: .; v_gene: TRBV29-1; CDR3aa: CSVRMNSYEQYF; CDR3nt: TGCAGCGTACGGATGAATTCCTACGAGCAGTACTTC
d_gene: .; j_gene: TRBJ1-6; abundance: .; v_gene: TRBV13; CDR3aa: CAYRWGRDNSPLHF; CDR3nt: TGTGCGTACAGGTGGGGCAGGGATAATTCACCCCTCCACTTT
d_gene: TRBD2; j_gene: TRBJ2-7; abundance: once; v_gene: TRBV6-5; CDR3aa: CASSRTVAGGNEQYF; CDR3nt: TGTGCCAGCAGTCGAACCGTAGCGGGGGGAAACGAGCAGTACTTC
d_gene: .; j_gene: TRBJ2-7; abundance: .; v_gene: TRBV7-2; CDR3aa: CASSLALPREQYF; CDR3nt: TGTGCCAGCAGCTTAGCGCTTCCCAGAGAGCAGTACTTC